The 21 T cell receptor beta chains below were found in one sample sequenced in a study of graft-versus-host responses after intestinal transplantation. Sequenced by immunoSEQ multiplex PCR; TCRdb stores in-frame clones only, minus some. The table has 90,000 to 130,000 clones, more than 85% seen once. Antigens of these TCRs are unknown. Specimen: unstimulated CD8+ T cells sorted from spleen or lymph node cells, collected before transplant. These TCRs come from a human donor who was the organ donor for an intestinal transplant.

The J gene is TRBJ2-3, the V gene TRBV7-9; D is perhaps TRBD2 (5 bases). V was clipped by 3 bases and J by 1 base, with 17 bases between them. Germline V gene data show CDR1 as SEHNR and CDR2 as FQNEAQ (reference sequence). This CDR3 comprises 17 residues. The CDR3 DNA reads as TGTGCCAGCAGCTTCCCACTAGACCCCTCGGGCACAGATACGCAGTATTTT. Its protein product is CASSFPLDPSGTDTQYF.

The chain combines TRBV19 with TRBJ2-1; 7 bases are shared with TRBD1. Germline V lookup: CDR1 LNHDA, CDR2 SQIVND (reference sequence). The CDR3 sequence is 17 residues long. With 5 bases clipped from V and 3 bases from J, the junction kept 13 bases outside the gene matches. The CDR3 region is CASSLRQGDTIYNEQFF. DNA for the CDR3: TGTGCCAGTAGTCTACGACAGGGTGACACTATCTACAATGAGCAGTTCTTC.

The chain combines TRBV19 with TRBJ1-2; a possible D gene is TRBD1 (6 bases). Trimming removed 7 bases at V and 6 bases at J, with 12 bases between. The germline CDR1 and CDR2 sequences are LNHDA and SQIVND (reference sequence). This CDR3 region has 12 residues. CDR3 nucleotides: TGTGCCAGTACGCAGGGGCTTAATGGCTACACCTTC. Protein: CASTQGLNGYTF.

Written as DNA, the CDR3 is TGTGCCAGCAGTTTATACAGGGACAGGGAGCAGTTCTTC. It specifies CASSLYRDREQFF. V is TRBV27 and J is TRBJ2-1; 8 bases are a match to TRBD1. V gave up 1 base and J gave up 10 bases; unmatched junction bases: 3. The CDR3 extends over 13 amino acids. Per the germline V gene, CDR1 is MNHEY and CDR2 is SMNVEV (reference sequence).

In DNA, the CDR3 is TGTGCCAGCAGCGGCGTTTACAATGAGCAGTTCTTC. This translates into CASSGVYNEQFF. The J gene is TRBJ2-1, the V gene TRBV9, with D uncertain. The CDR3 contains 12 residues. From germline, CDR1 is SGDLS and CDR2 YYNGEE. The V end lost 3 bases, the J end lost 4 bases, and 5 bases lay between the germline ends.

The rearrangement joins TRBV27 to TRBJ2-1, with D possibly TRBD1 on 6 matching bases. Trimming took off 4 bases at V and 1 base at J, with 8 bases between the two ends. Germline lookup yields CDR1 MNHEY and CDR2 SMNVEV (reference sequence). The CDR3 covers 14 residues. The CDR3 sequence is CASSSQGSYNEQFF. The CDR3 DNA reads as TGTGCCAGCAGTTCACAGGGTTCCTACAATGAGCAGTTCTTC.

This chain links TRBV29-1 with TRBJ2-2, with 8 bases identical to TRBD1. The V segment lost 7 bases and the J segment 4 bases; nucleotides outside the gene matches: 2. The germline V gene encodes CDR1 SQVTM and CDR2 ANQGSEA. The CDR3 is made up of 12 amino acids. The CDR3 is CSATGGTGELFF. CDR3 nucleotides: TGCAGCGCCACAGGGGGCACCGGGGAGCTGTTTTTT.

The CDR3, as DNA: TGTGCCAGCAGTTTCCTCACAGACCCTAGCTGGGCTGGCGGGGAGCTGTTTTTT. This gives the protein CASSFLTDPSWAGGELFF. The chain has TRBV27 and TRBJ2-2; D might be TRBD2 (5 bases). From germline, CDR1 is MNHEY and CDR2 SMNVEV (reference sequence). There are 18 residues in the CDR3. V lost 3 bases, J lost 7 bases, and 24 bases lay in between.

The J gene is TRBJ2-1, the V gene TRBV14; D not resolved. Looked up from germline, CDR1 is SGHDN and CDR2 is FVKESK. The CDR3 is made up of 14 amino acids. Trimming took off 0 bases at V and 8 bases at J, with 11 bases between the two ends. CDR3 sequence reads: CASSQEIRMHEQFF. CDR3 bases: TGTGCCAGCAGCCAAGAGATCCGAATGCATGAGCAGTTCTTC.

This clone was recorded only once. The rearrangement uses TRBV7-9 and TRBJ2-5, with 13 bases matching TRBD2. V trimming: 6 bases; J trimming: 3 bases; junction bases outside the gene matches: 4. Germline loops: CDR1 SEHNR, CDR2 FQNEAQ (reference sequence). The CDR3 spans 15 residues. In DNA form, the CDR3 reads TGTGCCAGCAGGGGACTAGCGGGGAATAAAGAGACCCAGTACTTC. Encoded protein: CASRGLAGNKETQYF. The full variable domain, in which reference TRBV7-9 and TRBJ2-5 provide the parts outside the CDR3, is DTGVSQNPRHKITKRGQNVTFRCDPISEHNRLYWYRQTLGQGPEFLTYFQNEAQLEKSRLLSDRFSAERPKGSFSTLEIQRTEQGDSAMYLCASRGLAGNKETQYFGPGTRLLVL.

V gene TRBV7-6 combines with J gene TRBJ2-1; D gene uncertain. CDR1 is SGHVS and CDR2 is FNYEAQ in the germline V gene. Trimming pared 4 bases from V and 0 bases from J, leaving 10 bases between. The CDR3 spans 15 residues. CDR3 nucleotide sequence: TGTGCCAGCAGCTACGACCCAAGCTCCTACAATGAGCAGTTCTTC. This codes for CASSYDPSSYNEQFF.

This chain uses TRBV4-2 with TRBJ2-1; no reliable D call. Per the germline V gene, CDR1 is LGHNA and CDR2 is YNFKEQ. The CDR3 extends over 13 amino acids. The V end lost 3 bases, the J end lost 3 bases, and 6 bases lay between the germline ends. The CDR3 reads CASSQRNYNEQFF. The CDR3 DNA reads TGTGCCAGCAGCCAGAGAAACTACAATGAGCAGTTCTTC.

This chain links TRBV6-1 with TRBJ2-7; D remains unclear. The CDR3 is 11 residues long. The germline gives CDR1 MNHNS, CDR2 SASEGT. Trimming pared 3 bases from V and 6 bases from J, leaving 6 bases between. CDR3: CASSEGFEQYF. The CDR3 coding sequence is TGTGCCAGCAGTGAGGGGTTCGAGCAGTACTTC.

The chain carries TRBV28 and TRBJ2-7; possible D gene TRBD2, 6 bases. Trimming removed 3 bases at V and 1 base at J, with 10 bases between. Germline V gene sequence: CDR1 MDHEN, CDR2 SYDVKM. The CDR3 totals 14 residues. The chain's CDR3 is CASSFDGGSYEQYF. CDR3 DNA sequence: TGTGCCAGCAGTTTTGACGGGGGATCCTACGAGCAGTACTTC.

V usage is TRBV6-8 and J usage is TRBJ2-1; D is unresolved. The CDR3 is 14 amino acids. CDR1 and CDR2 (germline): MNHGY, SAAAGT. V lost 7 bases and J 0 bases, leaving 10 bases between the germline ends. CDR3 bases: TGTGCCAGCAAGAACAAGCCCTCCTACAATGAGCAGTTCTTC. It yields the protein CASKNKPSYNEQFF.

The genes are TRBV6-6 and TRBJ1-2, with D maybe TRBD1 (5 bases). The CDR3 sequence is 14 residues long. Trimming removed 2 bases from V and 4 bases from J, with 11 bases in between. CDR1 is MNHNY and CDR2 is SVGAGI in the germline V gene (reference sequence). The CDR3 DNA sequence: TGTGCCAGCAGTTACAGACAGTTAGGCTATGGCTACACCTTC. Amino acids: CASSYRQLGYGYTF.

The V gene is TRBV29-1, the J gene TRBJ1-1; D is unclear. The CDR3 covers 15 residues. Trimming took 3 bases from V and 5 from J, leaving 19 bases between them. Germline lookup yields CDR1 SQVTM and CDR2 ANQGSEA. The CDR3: CSVESSGKRGTEAFF. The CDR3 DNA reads TGCAGCGTTGAGAGTTCAGGAAAACGAGGGACTGAAGCTTTCTTT.

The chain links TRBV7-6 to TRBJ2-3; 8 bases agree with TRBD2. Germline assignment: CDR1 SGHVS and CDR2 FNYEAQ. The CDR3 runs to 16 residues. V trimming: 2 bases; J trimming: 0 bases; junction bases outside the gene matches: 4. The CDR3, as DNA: TGTGCCAGCAGCTTATGGGCTAGCGGGAGCACAGATACGCAGTATTTT. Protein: CASSLWASGSTDTQYF.

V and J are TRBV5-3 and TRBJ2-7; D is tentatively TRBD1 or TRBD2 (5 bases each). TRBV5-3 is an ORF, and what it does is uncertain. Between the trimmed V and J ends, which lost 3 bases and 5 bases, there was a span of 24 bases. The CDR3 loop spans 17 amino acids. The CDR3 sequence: CARSSVDPEGISNEQYF. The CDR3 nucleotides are TGTGCCAGAAGCTCCGTCGATCCAGAGGGGATCTCTAACGAGCAGTACTTC.

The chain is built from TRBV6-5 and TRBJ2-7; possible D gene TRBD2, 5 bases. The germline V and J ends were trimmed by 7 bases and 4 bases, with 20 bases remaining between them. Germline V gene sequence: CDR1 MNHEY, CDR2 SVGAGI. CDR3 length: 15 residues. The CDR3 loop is CASTSLLGGFYEQYF. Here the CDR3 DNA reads TGTGCCAGCACTTCCCTCTTAGGCGGGTTTTACGAGCAGTACTTC.

In nucleotides, the CDR3 is TGTGCCAGCAGCGGAGGATCCATCTATGGCTACACCTTC. As protein: CASSGGSIYGYTF. This chain connects TRBV7-4 to TRBJ1-2, with D unresolved. CDR1 and CDR2 (germline): SGHVT, SQSDAQ. V gave up 5 bases and J gave up 4 bases, with 11 bases separating them. This CDR3 is 13 amino acids long.